The following is a T cell receptor (beta chain) sequence with its context. The data were taken from a study of monozygotic twins with inflammatory bowel disease. TCRdb processed the 5' RACE reads again and assigns one entry to each CDR3 protein, with no DNA. This sample's clone table lists approximately 400,000 distinct CDR3 sequences. The CDR3 covers 14 residues. CDR1 is SEHNR, CDR2 FQNEAQ, per germline (reference sequence). The V call is TRBV7-9, the J call TRBJ2-3. This clonotype was obtained from a human donor with ulcerative colitis or Crohn's disease, or a healthy co-twin of an affected twin (not recorded which). The specimen was blood. This CDR3 reads CASSLAAFTDTQYF.